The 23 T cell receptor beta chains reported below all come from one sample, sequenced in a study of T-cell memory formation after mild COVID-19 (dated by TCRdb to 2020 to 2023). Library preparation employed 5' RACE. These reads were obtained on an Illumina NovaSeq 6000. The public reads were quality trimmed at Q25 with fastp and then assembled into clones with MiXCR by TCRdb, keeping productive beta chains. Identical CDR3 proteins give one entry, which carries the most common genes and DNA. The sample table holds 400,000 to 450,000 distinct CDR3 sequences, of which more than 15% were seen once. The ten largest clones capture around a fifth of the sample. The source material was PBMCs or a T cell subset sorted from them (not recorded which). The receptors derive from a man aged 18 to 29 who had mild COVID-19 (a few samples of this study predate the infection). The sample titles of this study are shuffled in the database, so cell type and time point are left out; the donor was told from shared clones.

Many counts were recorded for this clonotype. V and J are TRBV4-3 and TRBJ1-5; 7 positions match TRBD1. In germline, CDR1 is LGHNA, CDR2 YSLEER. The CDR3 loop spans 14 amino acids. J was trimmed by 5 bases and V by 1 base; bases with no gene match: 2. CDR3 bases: TGCGCCAGCAGCCAAGGGCAGGGGGATCAGCCCCAGCATTTT. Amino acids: CASSQGQGDQPQHF.

DNA of the CDR3: TGTGCCAGCAGTTACTCGACAGGGAACACCGGGGAGCTGTTTTTT. It is translated as CASSYSTGNTGELFF. The chain has TRBV6-5 and TRBJ2-2, with D possibly TRBD1 on 6 matching bases. CDR3 size: 15 residues. Germline V CDR1 and CDR2: MNHEY, SVGAGI. V lost 0 bases, J lost 1 base, and 6 bases lay in between.

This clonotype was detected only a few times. The CDR3 sequence is CASRPPQVPEKLFF. The DNA of the CDR3 is TGTGCCAGTAGACCTCCGCAGGTCCCCGAAAAACTGTTTTTT. The rearrangement links TRBV19 to TRBJ1-4; D is uncertain. CDR1 is LNHDA, CDR2 SQIVND, per germline (reference sequence). CDR3 size: 14 residues. V was trimmed by 6 bases and J by 8 bases, leaving 16 bases between them.

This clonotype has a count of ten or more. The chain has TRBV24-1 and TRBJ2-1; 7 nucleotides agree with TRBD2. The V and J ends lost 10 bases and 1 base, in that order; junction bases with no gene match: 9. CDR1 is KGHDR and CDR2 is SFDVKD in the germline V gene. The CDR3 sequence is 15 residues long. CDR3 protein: CATNGGEGSYNEQFF. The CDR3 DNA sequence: TGTGCCACTAATGGAGGGGAGGGTTCCTACAATGAGCAGTTCTTC.

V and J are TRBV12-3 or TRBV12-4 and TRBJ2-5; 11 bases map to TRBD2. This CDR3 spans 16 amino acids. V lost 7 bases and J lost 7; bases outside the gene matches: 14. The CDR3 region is CASTSSGGPRRGTQYF. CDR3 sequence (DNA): TGTGCCAGCACCTCTAGCGGGGGGCCTCGTCGGGGGACCCAGTACTTC.

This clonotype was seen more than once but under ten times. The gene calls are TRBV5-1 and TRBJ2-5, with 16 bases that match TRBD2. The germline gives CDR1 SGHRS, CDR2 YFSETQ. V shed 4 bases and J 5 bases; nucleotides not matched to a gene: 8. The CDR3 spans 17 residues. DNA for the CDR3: TGCGCCAGCAGCCTGGGGACTAGCGGGGGGGCCAAGGAGACCCAGTACTTC. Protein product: CASSLGTSGGAKETQYF.

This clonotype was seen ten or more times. CDR3 nucleotide sequence: TGCGCCAGCAGCTTGGGCGCGGCGGGGACCGGGGAGCTGTTTTTT. Its protein product is CASSLGAAGTGELFF. This chain links TRBV5-1 with TRBJ2-2, with D tentatively TRBD2 (6 bases). Trimming shortened V by 0 bases and J by 5 bases, and 11 bases separated the two germline ends. The CDR3 loop spans 15 amino acids. Germline loops: CDR1 SGHRS, CDR2 YFSETQ.

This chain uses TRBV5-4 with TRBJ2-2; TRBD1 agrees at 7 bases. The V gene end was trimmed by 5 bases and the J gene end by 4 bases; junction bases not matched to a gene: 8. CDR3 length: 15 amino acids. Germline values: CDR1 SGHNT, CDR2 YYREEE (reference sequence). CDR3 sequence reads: CASSQKGAGTGELFF. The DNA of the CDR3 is TGTGCCAGCAGTCAAAAGGGGGCTGGCACCGGGGAGCTGTTTTTT.

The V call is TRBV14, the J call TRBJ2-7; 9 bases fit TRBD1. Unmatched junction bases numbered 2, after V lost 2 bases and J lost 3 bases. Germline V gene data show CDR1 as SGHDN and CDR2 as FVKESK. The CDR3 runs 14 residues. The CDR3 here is CASSQWDRDYEQYF. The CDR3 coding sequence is TGTGCCAGCAGCCAATGGGACAGGGACTACGAGCAGTACTTC.

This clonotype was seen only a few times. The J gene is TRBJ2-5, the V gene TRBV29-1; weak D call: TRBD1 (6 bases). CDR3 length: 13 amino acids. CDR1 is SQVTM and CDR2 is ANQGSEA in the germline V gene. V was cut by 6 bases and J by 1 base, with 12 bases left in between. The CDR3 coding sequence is TGCAGCGTCGCCGGGACACCCCAAGAGACCCAGTACTTC. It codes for CSVAGTPQETQYF. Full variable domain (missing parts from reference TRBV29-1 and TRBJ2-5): SAVISQKPSRDICQRGTSLTIQCQVDSQVTMMFWYRQQPGQSLTLIATANQGSEATYESGFVIDKFPISRPNLTFSTLTVSNMSPEDSSIYLCSVAGTPQETQYFGPGTRLLVL.

CDR3 residues: CASSLSAGGNEQFF. DNA for the CDR3: TGTGCCAGCAGCCTCTCCGCGGGGGGTAATGAGCAGTTCTTC. This chain connects TRBV7-2 to TRBJ2-1; 8 nucleotides match TRBD2. The germline V gene has CDR1 SGHTA and CDR2 FQGNSA. CDR3 length equals 14 residues. With 5 bases clipped from V and 7 bases from J, the junction kept 7 bases outside the gene matches.

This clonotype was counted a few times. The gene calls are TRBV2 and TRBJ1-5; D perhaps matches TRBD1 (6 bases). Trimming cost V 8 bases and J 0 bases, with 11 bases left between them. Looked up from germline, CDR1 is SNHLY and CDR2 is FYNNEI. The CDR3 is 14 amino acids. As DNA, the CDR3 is TGTGCCAGCGGCCGAGGGGGTAGCAATCAGCCCCAGCATTTT. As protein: CASGRGGSNQPQHF.

The CDR3 DNA reads as TGCAGTCCATCCGCTCTGTTGGGTTATGAAAAACTGTTTTTT. It is translated as CSPSALLGYEKLFF. The rearrangement joins TRBV20-1 to TRBJ1-4; D uncertain. Looked up from germline, CDR1 is DFQATT and CDR2 is SNEGSKA (reference sequence). This CDR3 has 14 amino acids. Trimming shortened V by 8 bases and J by 6 bases, and 19 bases separated the two germline ends.

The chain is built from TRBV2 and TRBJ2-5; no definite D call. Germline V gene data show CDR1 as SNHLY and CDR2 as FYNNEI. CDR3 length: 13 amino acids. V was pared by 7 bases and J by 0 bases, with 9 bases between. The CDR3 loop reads CASKVGNQETQYF. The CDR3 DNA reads TGTGCCAGCAAAGTGGGGAACCAAGAGACCCAGTACTTC.

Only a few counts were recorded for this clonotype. The CDR3 protein is CASLKSTRTEAFF. CDR3 nucleotides: TGTGCCAGCCTCAAGTCGACGCGGACTGAAGCTTTCTTT. This chain connects TRBV7-9 to TRBJ1-1; the D is unclear. The CDR3 contains 13 residues. Trimming cost V 8 bases and J 5 bases, with 15 bases left between them. Germline V CDR1 and CDR2: SEHNR, FQNEAQ (reference sequence). The full variable domain, in which reference TRBV7-9 and TRBJ1-1 provide the parts outside the CDR3, is DTGVSQNPRHKITKRGQNVTFRCDPISEHNRLYWYRQTLGQGPEFLTYFQNEAQLEKSRLLSDRFSAERPKGSFSTLEIQRTEQGDSAMYLCASLKSTRTEAFFGQGTRLTVV.

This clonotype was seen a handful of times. CDR3 in amino acids: CASSRTGPRNYGYTF. CDR3 DNA: TGCGCCAGCAGCCGGACAGGCCCCAGGAACTATGGCTACACCTTC. J is TRBJ1-2 and V is TRBV5-1; 7 positions agree with TRBD1. CDR1 and CDR2 (germline): SGHRS, YFSETQ. The CDR3 has 15 residues. The junction had 8 bases not matched to a gene; V was cut back by 4 bases and J by 2 bases.

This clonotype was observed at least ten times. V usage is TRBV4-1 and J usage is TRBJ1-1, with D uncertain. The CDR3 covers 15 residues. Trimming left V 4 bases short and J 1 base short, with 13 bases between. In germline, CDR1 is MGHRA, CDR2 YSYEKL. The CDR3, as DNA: TGCGCCAGCAGCCTAGATAAGACTGGGAACACTGAAGCTTTCTTT. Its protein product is CASSLDKTGNTEAFF.

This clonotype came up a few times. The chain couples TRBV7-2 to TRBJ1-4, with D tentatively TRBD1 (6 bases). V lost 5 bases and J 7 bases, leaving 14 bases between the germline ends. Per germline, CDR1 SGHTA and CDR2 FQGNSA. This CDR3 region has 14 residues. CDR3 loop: CASSPGQRVEKLFF. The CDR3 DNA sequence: TGTGCCAGCAGCCCAGGACAGAGAGTTGAAAAACTGTTTTTT. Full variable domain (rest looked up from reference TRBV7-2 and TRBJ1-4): GAGVSQSPSNKVTEKGKDVELRCDPISGHTALYWYRQSLGQGLEFLIYFQGNSAPDKSGLPSDRFSAERTGGSVSTLTIQRTQQEDSAVYLCASSPGQRVEKLFFGSGTQLSVL.

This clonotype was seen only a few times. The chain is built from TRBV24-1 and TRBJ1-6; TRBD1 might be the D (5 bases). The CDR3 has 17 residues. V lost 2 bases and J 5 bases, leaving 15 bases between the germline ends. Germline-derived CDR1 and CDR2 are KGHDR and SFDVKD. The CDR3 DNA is TGTGCCACCAGTGATTCCATACAGGCGAAAGATAATTCACCCCTCCACTTT. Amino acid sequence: CATSDSIQAKDNSPLHF.

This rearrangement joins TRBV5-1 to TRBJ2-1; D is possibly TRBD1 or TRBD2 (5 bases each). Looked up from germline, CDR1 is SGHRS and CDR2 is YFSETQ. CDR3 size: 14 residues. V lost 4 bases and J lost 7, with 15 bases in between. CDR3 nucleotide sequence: TGCGCCAGCAGCACGGGACCACCCAGGAATGAGCAGTTCTTC. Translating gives CASSTGPPRNEQFF.

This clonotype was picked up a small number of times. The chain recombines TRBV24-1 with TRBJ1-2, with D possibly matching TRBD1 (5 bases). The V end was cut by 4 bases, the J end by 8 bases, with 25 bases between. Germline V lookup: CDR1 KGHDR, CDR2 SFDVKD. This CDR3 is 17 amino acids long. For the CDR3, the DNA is TGTGCCACCAGTGACTCCCGAGACTCCCGGGGGGGGGTCGGCTACACCTTC. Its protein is CATSDSRDSRGGVGYTF.

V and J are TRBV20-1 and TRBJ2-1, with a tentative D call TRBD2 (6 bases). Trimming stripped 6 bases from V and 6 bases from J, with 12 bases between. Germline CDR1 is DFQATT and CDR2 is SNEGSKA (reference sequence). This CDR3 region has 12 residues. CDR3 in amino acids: CSAPRGRNEQFF. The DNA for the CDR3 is TGCAGTGCCCCGCGGGGACGCAATGAGCAGTTCTTC.

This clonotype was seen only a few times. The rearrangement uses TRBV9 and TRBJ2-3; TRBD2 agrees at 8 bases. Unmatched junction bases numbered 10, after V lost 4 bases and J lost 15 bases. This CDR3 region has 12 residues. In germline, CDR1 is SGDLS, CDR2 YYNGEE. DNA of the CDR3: TGTGCCAGCAGCCCCCAAGCGGGGGCCGCATATTTT. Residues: CASSPQAGAAYF.